This TCR beta chain was identified in a study of chemoradiotherapy in HPV16-positive cancers. With regard to this clone: Its target is not known.

Study-wide results and limits: Candidate HPV-specific clones and E7-related TCR motifs grew in tumor during treatment. HPV-responsive T-cell expansion during chemoradiotherapy was linked to improved recurrence-free survival in HPV16-positive patients.

The CDR3 runs to 19 residues. Deletions cut 7 bases from V and 2 bases from J, with 28 bases between. Germline V lookup: CDR1 MDHEN, CDR2 SYDVKM. The data were produced by immunoSEQ multiplex PCR, yet TCRdb's version contains in-frame clones alone and is incomplete. The data hold about 10,000 clones, with over 60% observed a single time. Over chemoradiotherapy, repertoires were sampled more than once. The sequencing here drew on tumor tissue, taken from a patient who underwent chemoradiotherapy. V is TRBV28 and J is TRBJ2-3, with D maybe TRBD2 (7 bases). This clonotype was obtained from a human donor with HPV-associated anogenital cancer. This CDR3 reads CASTRGRGAGIPDTDTQYF. The CDR3 DNA reads as TGTGCCAGCACCCGGGGGCGGGGAGCGGGGATCCCTGACACAGATACGCAGTATTTT. Based on the CDR3 plus reference TRBV28 and TRBJ2-3, the full variable domain is DVKVTQSSRYLVKRTGEKVFLECVQDMDHENMFWYRQDPGLGLRLIYFSYDVKMKEKGDIPEGYSVSREKKERFSLILESASTNQTSMYLCASTRGRGAGIPDTDTQYFGPGTRLTVL.